The clone carrying this TCR beta chain was counted at least ten times. TCRdb reanalysed the RT-PCR reads using MiXCR and keeps one entry per CDR3 protein. The table records around 570,000 distinct CDR3 sequences, around 11% of them present only once. The sample belongs to a study of response to subunit inactivated influenza vaccine. V lost 6 bases and J 6 bases, leaving 11 bases between the germline ends. This CDR3 is built from 13 residues. The same data also went into a second study, on T cells expressing NK-cell markers. That paper states: Making the TCR beta cDNA relied on 5'RACE template switching with UMIs.

The clonotype comes from a middle-aged man who received an inactivated influenza vaccine. The specimen was PBMCs from blood, collected on the day of vaccination. This chain joins TRBV12-3 or TRBV12-4 and TRBJ2-2, with D possibly being TRBD2 (5 bases). DNA of the CDR3: TGTGCCAGCAGAGGGAGCAGCGCCGGGGAGCTGTTTTTT. Translated, it gives CASRGSSAGELFF.